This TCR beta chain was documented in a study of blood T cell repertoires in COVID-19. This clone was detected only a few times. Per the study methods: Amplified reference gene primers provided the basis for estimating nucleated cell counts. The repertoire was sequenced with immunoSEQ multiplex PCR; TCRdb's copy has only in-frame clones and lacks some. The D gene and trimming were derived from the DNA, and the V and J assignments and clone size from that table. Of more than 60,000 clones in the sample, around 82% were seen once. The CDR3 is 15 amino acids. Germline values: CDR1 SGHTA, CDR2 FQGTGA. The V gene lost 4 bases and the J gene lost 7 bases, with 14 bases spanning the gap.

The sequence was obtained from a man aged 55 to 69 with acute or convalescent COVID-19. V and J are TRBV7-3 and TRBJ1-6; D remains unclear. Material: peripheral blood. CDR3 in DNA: TGTGCCAGCAGCTCGGAGCGGGGAAGCAATTCACCCCTCCACTTT. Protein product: CASSSERGSNSPLHF.